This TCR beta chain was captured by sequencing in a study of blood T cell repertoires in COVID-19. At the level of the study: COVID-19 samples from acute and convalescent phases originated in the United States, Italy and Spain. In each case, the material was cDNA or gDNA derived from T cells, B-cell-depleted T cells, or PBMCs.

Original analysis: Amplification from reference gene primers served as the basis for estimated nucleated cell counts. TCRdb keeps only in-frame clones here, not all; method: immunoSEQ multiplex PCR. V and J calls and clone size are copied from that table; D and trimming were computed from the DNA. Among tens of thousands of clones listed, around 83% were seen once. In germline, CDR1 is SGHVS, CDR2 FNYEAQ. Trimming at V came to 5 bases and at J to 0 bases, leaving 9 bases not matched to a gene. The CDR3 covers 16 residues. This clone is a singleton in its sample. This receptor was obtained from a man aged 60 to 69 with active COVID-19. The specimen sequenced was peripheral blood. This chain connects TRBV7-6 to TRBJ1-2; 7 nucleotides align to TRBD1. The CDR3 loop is CASSPRTGSPNYGYTF. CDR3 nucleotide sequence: TGTGCCAGCAGCCCGAGGACAGGATCTCCTAACTATGGCTACACCTTC.